The entry below describes one T cell receptor beta chain. This sample was included in a study of cytomegalovirus exposure and HLA in healthy donors. From germline, CDR1 is LNHNV and CDR2 YYDKDF (reference sequence). The ends lost 1 base at V and 11 bases at J; junction bases unmatched: 7. CDR3 length: 13 residues. 13 Jbeta primers and 60 Vbeta primers were used for the PCR. Assay used: immunoSEQ multiplex PCR; TCRdb lists only in-frame clones, some missing. The sample shows 220,000 or so clones, almost 80% of them seen only once. The sample consisted of PBMCs. This TCR was sampled from a male donor in good health and CMV-seronegative. The V and J genes are TRBV15 and TRBJ2-5; TRBD2 agrees at 7 bases. CDR3 amino acids: CATSRAGRGEQYF. DNA for the CDR3: TGTGCCACCAGCAGAGCTGGGAGGGGTGAGCAGTACTTC.